The 2 T cell receptor beta chains below were found in one sample sequenced in a study of T cells in Graves' hyperthyroidism and ophthalmopathy. Amplification of TCR beta CDR3 regions was performed using RNA transcripts as template. When the TCR CDR3 underwent first-round RT-PCR, the HTBI primer set was used. In TCRdb, the multiplex PCR reads were re-called with MiXCR into one record per CDR3 protein. The data contain roughly 720,000 distinct CDR3 sequences, 15% to 20% of them singletons. Sequences were obtained from blood. All receptors come from a man over 45 with Graves' hyperthyroidism.

The genes are TRBV6-2 or TRBV6-3 and TRBJ2-7; TRBD2 matches 12 bases. CDR3 size: 19 residues. V was pared by 2 bases and J by 0 bases, with 11 bases of the junction left unmatched. Germline assignment: CDR1 MNHEY and CDR2 SVGEGT. CDR3 amino acids: CASSYPTSGSQTSSYEQYF. CDR3 DNA sequence: TGTGCCAGCAGTTACCCGACTAGCGGGAGCCAAACGAGCTCCTACGAGCAGTACTTC.

The CDR3 is CSARDKGYSGANVLTF. CDR3 in DNA: TGCAGTGCTAGAGATAAGGGTTACTCTGGGGCCAACGTCCTGACTTTC. The rearrangement uses TRBV20-1 and TRBJ2-6; D is ambiguous. Germline lookup yields CDR1 DFQATT and CDR2 SNEGSKA (reference sequence). CDR3 length: 16 residues. The V gene lost 0 bases and the J gene lost 0 bases, with 9 bases spanning the gap.